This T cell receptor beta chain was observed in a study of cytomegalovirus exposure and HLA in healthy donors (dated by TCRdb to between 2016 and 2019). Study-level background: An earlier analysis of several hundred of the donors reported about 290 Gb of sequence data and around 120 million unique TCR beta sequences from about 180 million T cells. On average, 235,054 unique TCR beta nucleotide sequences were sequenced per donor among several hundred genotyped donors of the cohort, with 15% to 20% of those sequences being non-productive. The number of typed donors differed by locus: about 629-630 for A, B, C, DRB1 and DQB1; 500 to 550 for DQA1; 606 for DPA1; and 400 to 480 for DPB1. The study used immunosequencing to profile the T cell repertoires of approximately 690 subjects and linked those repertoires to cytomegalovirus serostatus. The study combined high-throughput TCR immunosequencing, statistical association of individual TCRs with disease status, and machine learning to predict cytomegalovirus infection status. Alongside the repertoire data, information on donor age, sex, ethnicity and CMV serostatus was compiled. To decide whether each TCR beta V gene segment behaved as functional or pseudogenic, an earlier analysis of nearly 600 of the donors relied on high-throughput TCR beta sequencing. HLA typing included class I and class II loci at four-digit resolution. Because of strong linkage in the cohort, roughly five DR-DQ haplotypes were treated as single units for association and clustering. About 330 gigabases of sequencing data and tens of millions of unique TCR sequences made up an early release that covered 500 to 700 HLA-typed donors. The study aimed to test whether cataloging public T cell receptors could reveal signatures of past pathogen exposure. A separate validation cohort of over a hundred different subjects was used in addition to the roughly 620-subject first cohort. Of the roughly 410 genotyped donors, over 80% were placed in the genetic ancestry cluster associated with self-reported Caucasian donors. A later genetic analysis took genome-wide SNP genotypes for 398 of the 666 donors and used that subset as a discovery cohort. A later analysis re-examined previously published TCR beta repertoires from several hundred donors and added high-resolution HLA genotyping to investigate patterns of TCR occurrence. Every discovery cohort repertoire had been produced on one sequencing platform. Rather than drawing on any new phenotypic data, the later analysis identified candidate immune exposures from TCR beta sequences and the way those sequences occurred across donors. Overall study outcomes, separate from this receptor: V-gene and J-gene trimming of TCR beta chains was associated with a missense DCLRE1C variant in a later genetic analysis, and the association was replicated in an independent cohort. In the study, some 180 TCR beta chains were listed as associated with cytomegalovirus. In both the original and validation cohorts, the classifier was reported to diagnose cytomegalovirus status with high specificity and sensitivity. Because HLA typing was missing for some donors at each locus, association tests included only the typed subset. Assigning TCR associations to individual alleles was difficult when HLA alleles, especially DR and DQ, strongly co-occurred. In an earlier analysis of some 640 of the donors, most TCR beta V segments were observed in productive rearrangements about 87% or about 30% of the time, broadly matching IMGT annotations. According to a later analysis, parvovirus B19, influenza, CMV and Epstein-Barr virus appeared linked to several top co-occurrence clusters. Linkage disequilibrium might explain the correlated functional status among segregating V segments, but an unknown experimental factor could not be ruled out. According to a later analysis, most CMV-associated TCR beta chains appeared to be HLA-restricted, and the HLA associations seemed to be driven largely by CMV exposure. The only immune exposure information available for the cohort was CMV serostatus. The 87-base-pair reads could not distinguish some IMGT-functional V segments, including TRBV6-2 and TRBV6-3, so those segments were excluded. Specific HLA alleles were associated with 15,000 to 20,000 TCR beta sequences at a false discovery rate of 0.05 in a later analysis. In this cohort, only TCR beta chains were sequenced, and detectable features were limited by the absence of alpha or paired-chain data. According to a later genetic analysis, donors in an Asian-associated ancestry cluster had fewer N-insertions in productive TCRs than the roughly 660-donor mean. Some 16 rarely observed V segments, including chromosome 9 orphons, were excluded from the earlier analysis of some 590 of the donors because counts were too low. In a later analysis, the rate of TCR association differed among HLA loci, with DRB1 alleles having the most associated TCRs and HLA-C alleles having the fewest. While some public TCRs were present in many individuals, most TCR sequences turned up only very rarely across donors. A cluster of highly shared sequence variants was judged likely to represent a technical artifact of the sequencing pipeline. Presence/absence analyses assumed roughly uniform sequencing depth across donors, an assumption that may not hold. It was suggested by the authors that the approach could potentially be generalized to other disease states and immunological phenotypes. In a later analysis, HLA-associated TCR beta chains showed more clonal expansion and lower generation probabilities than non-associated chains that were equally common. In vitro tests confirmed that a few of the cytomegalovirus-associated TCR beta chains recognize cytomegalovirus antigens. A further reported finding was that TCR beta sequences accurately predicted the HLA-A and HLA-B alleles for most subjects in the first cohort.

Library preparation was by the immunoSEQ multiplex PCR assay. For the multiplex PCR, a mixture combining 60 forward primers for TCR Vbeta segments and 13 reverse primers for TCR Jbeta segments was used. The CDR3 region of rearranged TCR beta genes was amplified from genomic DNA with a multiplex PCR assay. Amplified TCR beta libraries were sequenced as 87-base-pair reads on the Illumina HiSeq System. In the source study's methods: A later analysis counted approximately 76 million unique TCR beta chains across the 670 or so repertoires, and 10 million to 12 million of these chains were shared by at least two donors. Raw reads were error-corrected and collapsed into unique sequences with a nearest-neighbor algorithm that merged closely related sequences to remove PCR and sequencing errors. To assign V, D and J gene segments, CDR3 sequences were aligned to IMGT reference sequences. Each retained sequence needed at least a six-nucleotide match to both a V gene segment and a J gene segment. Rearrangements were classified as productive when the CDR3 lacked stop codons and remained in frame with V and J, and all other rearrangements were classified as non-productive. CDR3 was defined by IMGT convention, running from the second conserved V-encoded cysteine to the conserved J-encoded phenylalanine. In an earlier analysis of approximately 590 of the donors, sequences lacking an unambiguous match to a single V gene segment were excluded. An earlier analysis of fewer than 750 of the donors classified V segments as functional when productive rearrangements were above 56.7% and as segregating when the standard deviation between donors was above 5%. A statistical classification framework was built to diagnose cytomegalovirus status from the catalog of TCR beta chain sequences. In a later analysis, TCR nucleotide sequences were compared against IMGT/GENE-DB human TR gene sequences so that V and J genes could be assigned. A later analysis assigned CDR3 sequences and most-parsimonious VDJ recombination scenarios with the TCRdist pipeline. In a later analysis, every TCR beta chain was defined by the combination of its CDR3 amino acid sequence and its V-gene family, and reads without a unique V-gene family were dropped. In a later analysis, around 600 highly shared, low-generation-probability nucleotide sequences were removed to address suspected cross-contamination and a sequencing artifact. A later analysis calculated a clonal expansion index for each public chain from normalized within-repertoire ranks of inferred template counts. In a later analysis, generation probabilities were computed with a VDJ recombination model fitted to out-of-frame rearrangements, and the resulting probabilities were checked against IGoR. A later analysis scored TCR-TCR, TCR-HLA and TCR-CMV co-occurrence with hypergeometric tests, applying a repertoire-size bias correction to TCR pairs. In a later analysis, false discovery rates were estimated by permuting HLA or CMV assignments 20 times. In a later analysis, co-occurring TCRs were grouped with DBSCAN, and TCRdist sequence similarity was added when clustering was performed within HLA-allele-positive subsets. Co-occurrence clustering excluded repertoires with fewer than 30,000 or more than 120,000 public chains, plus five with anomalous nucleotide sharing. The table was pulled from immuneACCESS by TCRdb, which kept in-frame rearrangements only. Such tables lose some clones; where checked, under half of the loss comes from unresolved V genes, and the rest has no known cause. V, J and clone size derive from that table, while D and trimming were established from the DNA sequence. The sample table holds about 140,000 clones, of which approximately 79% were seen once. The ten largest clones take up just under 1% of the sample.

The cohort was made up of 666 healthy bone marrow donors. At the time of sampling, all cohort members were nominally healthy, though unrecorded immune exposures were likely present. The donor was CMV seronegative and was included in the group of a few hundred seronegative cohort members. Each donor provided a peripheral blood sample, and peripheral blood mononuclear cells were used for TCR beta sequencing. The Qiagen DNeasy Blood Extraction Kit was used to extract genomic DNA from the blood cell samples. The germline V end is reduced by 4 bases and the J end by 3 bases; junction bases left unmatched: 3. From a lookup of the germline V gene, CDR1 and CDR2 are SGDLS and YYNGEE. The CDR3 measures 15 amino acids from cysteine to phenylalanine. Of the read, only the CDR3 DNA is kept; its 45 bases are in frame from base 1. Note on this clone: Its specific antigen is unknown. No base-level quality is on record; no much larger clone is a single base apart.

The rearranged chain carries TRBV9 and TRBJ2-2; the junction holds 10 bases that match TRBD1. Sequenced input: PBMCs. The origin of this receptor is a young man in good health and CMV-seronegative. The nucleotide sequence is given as TGTGCCAGCAGCCGACAGGGGGCAGACACCGGGGAGCTGTTTTTT. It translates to CASSRQGADTGELFF.